This TCR beta chain came from a study of blood T cell repertoires in COVID-19. Profiled with immunoSEQ multiplex PCR; TCRdb holds only in-frame clones, not every one. The sample lists some 47,000 clones, about 86% seen once, with 40% to 45% in the top ten. The table lists this clone with a count of one. The CDR3 totals 16 residues. V shed 6 bases and J shed 0 bases, with 14 bases lying between them. The germline CDR1 and CDR2 sequences are SGHTA and FQGNSA. The TCR was taken from a human donor in a cohort sampled during active COVID-19. The V gene is TRBV7-2, the J gene TRBJ1-4; D not resolved. Sequenced sample: peripheral blood. Here the CDR3 reads CASRLGVGTTNEKLFF. The CDR3 DNA follows: TGTGCCAGCAGACTAGGAGTCGGGACAACTAATGAAAAACTGTTTTTT.